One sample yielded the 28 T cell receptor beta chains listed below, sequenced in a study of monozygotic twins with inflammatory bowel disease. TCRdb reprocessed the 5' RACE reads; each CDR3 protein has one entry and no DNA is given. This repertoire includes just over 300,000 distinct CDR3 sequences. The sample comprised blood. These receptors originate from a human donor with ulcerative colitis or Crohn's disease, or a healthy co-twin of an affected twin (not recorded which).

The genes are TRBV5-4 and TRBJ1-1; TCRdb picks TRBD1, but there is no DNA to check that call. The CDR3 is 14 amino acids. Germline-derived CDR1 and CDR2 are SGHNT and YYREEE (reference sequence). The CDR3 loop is CASSLDSRGAEAFF.

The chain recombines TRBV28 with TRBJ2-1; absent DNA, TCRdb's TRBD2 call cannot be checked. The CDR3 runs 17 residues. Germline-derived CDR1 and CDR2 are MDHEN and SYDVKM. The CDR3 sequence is CASSSRTSGGIGNEQFF.

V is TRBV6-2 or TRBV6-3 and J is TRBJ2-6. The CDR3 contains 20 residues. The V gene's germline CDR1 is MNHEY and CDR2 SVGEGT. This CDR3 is CASSYSGFSLVSSGANVLTF.

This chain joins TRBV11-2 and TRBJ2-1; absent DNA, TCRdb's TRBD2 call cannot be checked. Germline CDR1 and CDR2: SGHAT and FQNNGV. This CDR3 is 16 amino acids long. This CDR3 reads CASSFQGGLATNEQFF. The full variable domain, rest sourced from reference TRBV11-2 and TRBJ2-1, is EAGVAQSPRYKIIEKRQSVAFWCNPISGHATLYWYQQILGQGPKLLIQFQNNGVVDDSQLPKDRFSAERLKGVDSTLKIQPAKLEDSAVYLCASSFQGGLATNEQFFGPGTRLTVL.

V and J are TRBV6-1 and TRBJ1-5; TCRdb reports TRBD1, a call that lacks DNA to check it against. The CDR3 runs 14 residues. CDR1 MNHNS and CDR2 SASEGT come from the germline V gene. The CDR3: CASSATVSNQPQHF.

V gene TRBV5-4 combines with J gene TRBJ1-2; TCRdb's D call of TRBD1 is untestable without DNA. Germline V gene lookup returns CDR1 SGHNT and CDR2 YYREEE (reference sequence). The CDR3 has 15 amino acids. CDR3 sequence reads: CASSLIPDRDNGYTF.

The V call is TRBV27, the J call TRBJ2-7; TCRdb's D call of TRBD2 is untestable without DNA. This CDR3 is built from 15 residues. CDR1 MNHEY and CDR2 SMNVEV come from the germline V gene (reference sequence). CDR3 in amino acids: CASSPASGSYYEQYF.

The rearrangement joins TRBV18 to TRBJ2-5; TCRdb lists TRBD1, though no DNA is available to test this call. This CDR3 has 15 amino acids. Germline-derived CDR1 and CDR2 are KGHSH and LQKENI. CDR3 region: CASSPDRGSQETQYF. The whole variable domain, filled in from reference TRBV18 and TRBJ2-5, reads NAGVMQNPRHLVRRRGQEARLRCSPMKGHSHVYWYRQLPEEGLKFMVYLQKENIIDESGMPKERFSAEFPKEGPSILRIQQVVRGDSAAYFCASSPDRGSQETQYFGPGTRLLVL.

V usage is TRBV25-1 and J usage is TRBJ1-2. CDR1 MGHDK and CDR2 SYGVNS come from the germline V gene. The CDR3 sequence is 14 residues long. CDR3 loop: CASSASTLRGGYTF.

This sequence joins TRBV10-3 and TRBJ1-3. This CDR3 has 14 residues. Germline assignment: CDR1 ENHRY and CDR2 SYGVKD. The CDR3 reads CAISDLYSGNTIYF.

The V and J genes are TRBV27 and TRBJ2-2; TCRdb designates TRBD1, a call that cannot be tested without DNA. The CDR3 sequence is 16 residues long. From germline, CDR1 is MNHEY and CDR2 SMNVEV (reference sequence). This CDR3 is CASSFDADRNTGELFF.

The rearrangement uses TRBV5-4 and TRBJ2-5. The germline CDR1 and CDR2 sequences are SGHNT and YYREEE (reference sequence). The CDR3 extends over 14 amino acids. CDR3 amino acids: CASSFGSGLETQYF. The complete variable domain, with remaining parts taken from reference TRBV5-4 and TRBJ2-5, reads ETGVTQSPTHLIKTRGQQVTLRCSSQSGHNTVSWYQQALGQGPQFIFQYYREEENGRGNFPPRFSGLQFPNYSSELNVNALELDDSALYLCASSFGSGLETQYFGPGTRLLVL.

CDR3 residues: CANSRGAGVNTGELFF. This sequence joins TRBV12-3 or TRBV12-4 and TRBJ2-2; TCRdb names TRBD2, which stays unverified in the absence of DNA. The CDR3 has 16 amino acids.

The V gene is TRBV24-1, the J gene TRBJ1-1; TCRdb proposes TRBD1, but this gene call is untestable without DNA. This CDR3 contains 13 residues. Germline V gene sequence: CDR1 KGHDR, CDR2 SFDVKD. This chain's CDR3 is CATTAGPNTEAFF.

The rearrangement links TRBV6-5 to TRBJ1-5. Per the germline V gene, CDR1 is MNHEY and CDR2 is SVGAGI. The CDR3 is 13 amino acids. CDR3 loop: CASSYSRYQPQHF.

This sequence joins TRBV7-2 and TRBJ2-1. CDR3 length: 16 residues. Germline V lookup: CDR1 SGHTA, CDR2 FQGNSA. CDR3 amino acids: CASSLESGGSYNEQFF. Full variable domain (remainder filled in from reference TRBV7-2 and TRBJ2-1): GAGVSQSPSNKVTEKGKDVELRCDPISGHTALYWYRQSLGQGLEFLIYFQGNSAPDKSGLPSDRFSAERTGGSVSTLTIQRTQQEDSAVYLCASSLESGGSYNEQFFGPGTRLTVL.

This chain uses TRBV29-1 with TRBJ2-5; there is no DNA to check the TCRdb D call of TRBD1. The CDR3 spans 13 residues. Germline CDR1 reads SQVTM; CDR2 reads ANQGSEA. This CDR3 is CSVEGRGLETQYF.

The chain's CDR3 is CASSYGRTANSPLHF. V usage is TRBV6-2 or TRBV6-3 and J usage is TRBJ1-6; without DNA, the TCRdb call of TRBD1 cannot be checked. Germline assignment: CDR1 MNHEY and CDR2 SVGEGT. This CDR3 region has 15 residues.

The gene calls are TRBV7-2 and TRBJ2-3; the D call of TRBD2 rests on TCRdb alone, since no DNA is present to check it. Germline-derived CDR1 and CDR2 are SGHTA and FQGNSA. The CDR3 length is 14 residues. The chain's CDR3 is CASKLAGHPGTQYF. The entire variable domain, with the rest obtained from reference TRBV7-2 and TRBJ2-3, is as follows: GAGVSQSPSNKVTEKGKDVELRCDPISGHTALYWYRQSLGQGLEFLIYFQGNSAPDKSGLPSDRFSAERTGGSVSTLTIQRTQQEDSAVYLCASKLAGHPGTQYFGPGTRLTVL.

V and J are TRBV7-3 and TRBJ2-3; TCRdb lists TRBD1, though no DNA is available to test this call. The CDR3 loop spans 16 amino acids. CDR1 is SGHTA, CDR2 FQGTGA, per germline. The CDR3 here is CASARSEAGRTDTQYF.

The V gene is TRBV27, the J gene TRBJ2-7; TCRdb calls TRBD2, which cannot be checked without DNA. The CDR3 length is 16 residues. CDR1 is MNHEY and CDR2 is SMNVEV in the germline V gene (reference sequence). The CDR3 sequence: CASNPSGSMGLYEQYF.

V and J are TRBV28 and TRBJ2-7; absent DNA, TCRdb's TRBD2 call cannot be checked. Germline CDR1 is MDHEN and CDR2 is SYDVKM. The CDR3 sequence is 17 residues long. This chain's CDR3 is CASSSPAWLAGPYEQYF.

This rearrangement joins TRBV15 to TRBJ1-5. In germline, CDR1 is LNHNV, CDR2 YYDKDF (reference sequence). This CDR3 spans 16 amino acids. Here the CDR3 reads CATSRVLTAANQPQHF.

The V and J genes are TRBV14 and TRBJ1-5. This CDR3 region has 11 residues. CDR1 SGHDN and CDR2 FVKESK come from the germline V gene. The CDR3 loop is CASSQKQPQHF.

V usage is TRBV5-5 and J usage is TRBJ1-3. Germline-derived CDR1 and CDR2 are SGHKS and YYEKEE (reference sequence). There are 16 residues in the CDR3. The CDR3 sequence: CASSRIKVNSGNTIYF.

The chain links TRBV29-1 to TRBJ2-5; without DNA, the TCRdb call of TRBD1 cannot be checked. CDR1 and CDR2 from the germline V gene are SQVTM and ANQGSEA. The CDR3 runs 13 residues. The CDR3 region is CSGGRLTQETQYF.

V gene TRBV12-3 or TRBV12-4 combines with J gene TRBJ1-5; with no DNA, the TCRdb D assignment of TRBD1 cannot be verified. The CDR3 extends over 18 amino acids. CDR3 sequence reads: CASSLVSGTGNSNQPQHF.

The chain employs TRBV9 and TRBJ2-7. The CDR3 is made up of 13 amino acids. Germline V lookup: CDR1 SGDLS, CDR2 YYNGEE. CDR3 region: CASSVWESTQQYF.